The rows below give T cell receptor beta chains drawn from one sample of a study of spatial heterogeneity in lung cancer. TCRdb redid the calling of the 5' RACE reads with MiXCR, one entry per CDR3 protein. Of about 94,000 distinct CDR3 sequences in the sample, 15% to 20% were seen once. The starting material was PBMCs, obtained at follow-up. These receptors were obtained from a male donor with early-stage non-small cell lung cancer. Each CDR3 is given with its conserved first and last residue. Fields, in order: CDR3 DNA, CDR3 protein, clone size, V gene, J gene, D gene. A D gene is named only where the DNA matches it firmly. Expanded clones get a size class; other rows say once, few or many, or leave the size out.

CDR3nt: TGCGCCAGCAGCTTGGACTCGGGGAACAATGAGCAGTTCTTC
CDR3aa: CASSLDSGNNEQFF
abundance: few
v_gene: TRBV5-1
j_gene: TRBJ2-1
d_gene: .

CDR3nt: TGCAGTGCTACCCTTTGGACAGAGAGCACTGAAGCTTTCTTT
CDR3aa: CSATLWTESTEAFF
abundance: few
v_gene: TRBV20-1
j_gene: TRBJ1-1
d_gene: .

CDR3nt: TGCAGTGCCCCCCGGGACGGCTACGCAGAACTGTTTTTT
CDR3aa: CSAPRDGYAELFF
abundance: .
v_gene: TRBV20-1
j_gene: TRBJ1-4
d_gene: .

CDR3nt: TGTGCCAGCAGCTTAGGACAGGGAGGGAACTATGGCTACACCTTC
CDR3aa: CASSLGQGGNYGYTF
abundance: many
v_gene: TRBV7-9
j_gene: TRBJ1-2
d_gene: TRBD1

CDR3nt: TGCAGTGCTAATCCCCCCCCTAATATTGGTAGAGTGGATACGCAGTATTTT
CDR3aa: CSANPPPNIGRVDTQYF
abundance: few
v_gene: TRBV20-1
j_gene: TRBJ2-3
d_gene: .

CDR3nt: TGCAGTGCCCAAGTCAGCTCCTACAATGAGCAGTTCTTC
CDR3aa: CSAQVSSYNEQFF
abundance: .
v_gene: TRBV20-1
j_gene: TRBJ2-1
d_gene: .

CDR3nt: TGTGCCAGCAGCTTATACGCCCGGAGAGGGCAAGAGACCCAGTACTTC
CDR3aa: CASSLYARRGQETQYF
abundance: few
v_gene: TRBV7-2
j_gene: TRBJ2-5
d_gene: .

CDR3nt: TGCGCCAGCAGCTTGAGGTCCGGGACTAGCGGGGGCTACAATGAGCAGTTCTTC
CDR3aa: CASSLRSGTSGGYNEQFF
abundance: .
v_gene: TRBV5-1
j_gene: TRBJ2-1
d_gene: TRBD2

CDR3nt: TGTGCCACCTCTCCGGAGGGGAGAGGGGGTAGCAATCAGCCCCAGCATTTT
CDR3aa: CATSPEGRGGSNQPQHF
abundance: few
v_gene: TRBV19
j_gene: TRBJ1-5
d_gene: .

CDR3nt: TGTGCCAGCAGGGTGACAGAAGCGAAGACCGGGGAGCTGTTTTTT
CDR3aa: CASRVTEAKTGELFF
abundance: .
v_gene: TRBV2
j_gene: TRBJ2-2
d_gene: .

CDR3nt: TGCGCCAGCAGCTTGGACCCCATAAGAGGGGTAGATACGCAGTATTTT
CDR3aa: CASSLDPIRGVDTQYF
abundance: few
v_gene: TRBV5-1
j_gene: TRBJ2-3
d_gene: .

CDR3nt: TGTGCCAGCAGCCAGGACAAGCAGCCCCAGCATTTT
CDR3aa: CASSQDKQPQHF
abundance: .
v_gene: TRBV7-9
j_gene: TRBJ1-5
d_gene: .

CDR3nt: TGTGCCAGCGGGACACCTTATAGCAATCAGCCCCAGCATTTT
CDR3aa: CASGTPYSNQPQHF
abundance: once
v_gene: TRBV12-3/TRBV12-4
j_gene: TRBJ1-5
d_gene: .

CDR3nt: TGTGCCAGCAGCGTACGACAGGAGGGAGGTGATGGCTACACCTTC
CDR3aa: CASSVRQEGGDGYTF
abundance: .
v_gene: TRBV9
j_gene: TRBJ1-2
d_gene: .

CDR3nt: TGTGCCAGCAGCGTAGAGTGGGACTCTGAAAAACTGTTTTTT
CDR3aa: CASSVEWDSEKLFF
abundance: many
v_gene: TRBV9
j_gene: TRBJ1-4
d_gene: .

CDR3nt: TGTGCCTGGAGATCTTCTGGAAACACCATATATTTT
CDR3aa: CAWRSSGNTIYF
abundance: .
v_gene: TRBV30
j_gene: TRBJ1-3
d_gene: .

CDR3nt: TGCAGTGCTAGGGAAGGGGGCATTACTGAAGCTTTCTTT
CDR3aa: CSAREGGITEAFF
abundance: few
v_gene: TRBV20-1
j_gene: TRBJ1-1
d_gene: TRBD1

CDR3nt: TGTGCCAGCAGCACAGACACCGGGGAGCTGTTTTTT
CDR3aa: CASSTDTGELFF
abundance: many
v_gene: TRBV7-3
j_gene: TRBJ2-2
d_gene: .

CDR3nt: TGTGCCAGCAGCTTACCCCAGGGTACCCAGTACTTC
CDR3aa: CASSLPQGTQYF
abundance: .
v_gene: TRBV7-6
j_gene: TRBJ2-5
d_gene: .

CDR3nt: TGCGCCAGCAGCCTTGAGGGCTACCTTAATGAAGCTTTCTTT
CDR3aa: CASSLEGYLNEAFF
abundance: .
v_gene: TRBV4-1
j_gene: TRBJ1-1
d_gene: .

CDR3nt: TGTGCCAGCAGATTGGGGGCCAGACAGGGGAATCAGCCCCAGCATTTT
CDR3aa: CASRLGARQGNQPQHF
abundance: few
v_gene: TRBV12-3/TRBV12-4
j_gene: TRBJ1-5
d_gene: TRBD1

CDR3nt: TGTGCCAGCAGCCAAGATCGAAGCGGGGTTAGCTCTGGGGCCAACGTCCTGACTTTC
CDR3aa: CASSQDRSGVSSGANVLTF
abundance: many
v_gene: TRBV4-2
j_gene: TRBJ2-6
d_gene: TRBD2

CDR3nt: TGTGCCAGCAGCGTAGGTATAACTGAAAAACTGTTTTTT
CDR3aa: CASSVGITEKLFF
abundance: few
v_gene: TRBV9
j_gene: TRBJ1-4
d_gene: .

CDR3nt: TGTGCCAGCAGCCCGTCGACGGGGATGAATGGCTACACCTTC
CDR3aa: CASSPSTGMNGYTF
abundance: few
v_gene: TRBV12-3/TRBV12-4
j_gene: TRBJ1-2
d_gene: .

CDR3nt: TGCAGCGCCCAGGGGTCTAGAGAGACCCAGTACTTC
CDR3aa: CSAQGSRETQYF
abundance: many
v_gene: TRBV29-1
j_gene: TRBJ2-5
d_gene: .

CDR3nt: TGTGCCAGCAGTTTAGGCGATACGCAGTATTTT
CDR3aa: CASSLGDTQYF
abundance: many
v_gene: TRBV12-3/TRBV12-4
j_gene: TRBJ2-3
d_gene: .

CDR3nt: TGTGCCAGCAGTGAAGGGGACCAGTGGGTGTCCTATCAGCCCCAGCATTTT
CDR3aa: CASSEGDQWVSYQPQHF
abundance: many
v_gene: TRBV6-1
j_gene: TRBJ1-5
d_gene: .

CDR3nt: TGTGCCAGCGGGTTGAGCACAGATACGCAGTATTTT
CDR3aa: CASGLSTDTQYF
abundance: .
v_gene: TRBV28
j_gene: TRBJ2-3
d_gene: .

CDR3nt: TGTGCCATCAGTGAGCCGGACAGGGGGCAGGTAGATACGCAGTATTTT
CDR3aa: CAISEPDRGQVDTQYF
abundance: few
v_gene: TRBV10-3
j_gene: TRBJ2-3
d_gene: TRBD1

CDR3nt: TGCGCCAGCAGCTCCCCTAGTGGAAATGAGCAGTTCTTC
CDR3aa: CASSSPSGNEQFF
abundance: few
v_gene: TRBV5-1
j_gene: TRBJ2-1
d_gene: .

CDR3nt: TGCGCCAGCAGCTTGGCCGTAACAGGGAGCGGGACCCAGTACTTC
CDR3aa: CASSLAVTGSGTQYF
abundance: few
v_gene: TRBV5-1
j_gene: TRBJ2-5
d_gene: .

CDR3nt: TGTGCCACCAGTGCGAGTCATCAGCCCCAGCATTTT
CDR3aa: CATSASHQPQHF
abundance: many
v_gene: TRBV24-1
j_gene: TRBJ1-5
d_gene: .

CDR3nt: TGCAGTGCTAGGGGCAAAGGGGGCCGGGAGCCCCAGCATTTT
CDR3aa: CSARGKGGREPQHF
abundance: .
v_gene: TRBV20-1
j_gene: TRBJ1-5
d_gene: TRBD1

CDR3nt: TGTGCCAGCATGAAAAGGACAGGGAGGACTGAAGCTTTCTTT
CDR3aa: CASMKRTGRTEAFF
abundance: few
v_gene: TRBV6-1
j_gene: TRBJ1-1
d_gene: TRBD1

CDR3nt: TGCAGCGTTGCGGTCGCGGGGGACATTCAGTACTTC
CDR3aa: CSVAVAGDIQYF
abundance: many
v_gene: TRBV29-1
j_gene: TRBJ2-4
d_gene: TRBD2

CDR3nt: TGTGCCAGCACCTTGGGACAGGGGGCCGATCAGCCCCAGCATTTT
CDR3aa: CASTLGQGADQPQHF
abundance: many
v_gene: TRBV6-1
j_gene: TRBJ1-5
d_gene: TRBD1

CDR3nt: TGCAGTGCGCGGGCCGGGACTTCTGGCTCTGGAAACACCATATATTTT
CDR3aa: CSARAGTSGSGNTIYF
abundance: .
v_gene: TRBV20-1
j_gene: TRBJ1-3
d_gene: .

CDR3nt: TGTGCCAGCAGCAAGCGGGGGCTCGACACTGAAGCTTTCTTT
CDR3aa: CASSKRGLDTEAFF
abundance: .
v_gene: TRBV11-2
j_gene: TRBJ1-1
d_gene: .

CDR3nt: TGTGCCTGCAGGGGCGACAGGAGACAGCCCCAGCATTTT
CDR3aa: CACRGDRRQPQHF
abundance: few
v_gene: TRBV30
j_gene: TRBJ1-5
d_gene: .

CDR3nt: TGTGCCAGCAGCCAAGTCCAGGGGGCCCCTGGAAACACCATATATTTT
CDR3aa: CASSQVQGAPGNTIYF
abundance: many
v_gene: TRBV3-1
j_gene: TRBJ1-3
d_gene: TRBD1

CDR3nt: TGTGCCAGCTCACCCGAGGATCAGGGCTATGGCTACACCTTC
CDR3aa: CASSPEDQGYGYTF
abundance: many
v_gene: TRBV18
j_gene: TRBJ1-2
d_gene: .

CDR3nt: TGTGCCAGCAGCCCCGGGACAGGGTATGATTATGAGCAGTTCTTC
CDR3aa: CASSPGTGYDYEQFF
abundance: .
v_gene: TRBV7-2
j_gene: TRBJ2-1
d_gene: TRBD1

CDR3nt: TGCGCCAGCAGCCAAGCCAGAAGTGGGACCCCTTCCTACGAGCAGTACTTC
CDR3aa: CASSQARSGTPSYEQYF
abundance: .
v_gene: TRBV4-1
j_gene: TRBJ2-7
d_gene: .

CDR3nt: TGTGCCAGCAGTTCCTTGGTCGACAGGGGGCAGGATACGCAGTATTTT
CDR3aa: CASSSLVDRGQDTQYF
abundance: .
v_gene: TRBV7-9
j_gene: TRBJ2-3
d_gene: TRBD1